This T cell receptor (beta chain) was sequenced for a study of beta chain features in type 1 diabetes. The isolated RNA, all of it, was reverse transcribed, so expressed TCRB transcripts were what got sequenced. The data were produced by immunoSEQ multiplex PCR, yet TCRdb's version contains in-frame clones alone and is incomplete. The table has roughly 160,000 clones, approximately 8.4% seen once; the top ten hold approximately 0.54%. Study results and caveats: For Type 1 diabetes patients, all four CD4+ subsets carried TCRB CDR3s that were moderately but significantly shorter. For TCRB rearrangement, an influence of HLA type remained unresolved here. Sequencing from cDNA could over-represent high-TCR-expressing cells.

Donors underwent one heparinised blood draw, about 110 mL on average. Once sorted, every population was more than 95% pure. This clone occurred a few times. Its antigen is undetermined. Per germline, CDR1 SGHTA and CDR2 FQGNSA. Trimming pared 2 bases from V and 6 bases from J, leaving 10 bases between. CDR3 size: 13 residues. This TCR derives from a man between 18 and 35 years old with type 1 diabetes. The specimen sequenced was central memory CD4+ T cells from blood. This sequence joins TRBV7-2 and TRBJ1-1; D is undetermined. Written as DNA, the CDR3 is TGTGCCAGCAGCTTATTTCCGGGAGCTGAAGCTTTCTTT. Its translation: CASSLFPGAEAFF.